This T cell receptor (beta chain) was obtained from a study of CD8+CD57+ T cells in acquired aplastic anemia. Overall study: About 3 ug was the average amount of DNA from sorted CD4+ and CD8+ cells.

The CDR3 is made up of 16 amino acids. CDR1 SNHLY and CDR2 FYNNEI come from the germline V gene. After removal of 5 bases from V and 9 bases from J, the junction contained 8 bases not matched to a gene. This clonotype was found many times. TCR beta VDJ and CDR3 profiling used genomic DNA as template. Using its own MiXCR run on the reads, TCRdb lists one record per CDR3 protein. The table has 160,000 or so distinct CDR3 sequences, under 55% seen once; the top ten hold more than 0.85%. Patients picked for sequencing had shown CD8+CD57+ cell expansion detected by flow cytometry. Diagnosis of severe acquired aplastic anemia applied to all patients. Receipt of therapy had not occurred in any patient by the time of blood sampling.

This sequence was found in a human donor with aplastic anemia. Sequencing was done on a sample of sorted CD4+, CD8+, or CD8+CD57+ T cells (not recorded which) from PBMCs. The chain joins TRBV2 to TRBJ1-6; 12 bases are a match to TRBD1. CDR3 sequence: CASSPGTGGWSSPLHF. DNA for the CDR3: TGTGCCAGCAGTCCCGGGACAGGGGGCTGGAGTTCACCCCTCCACTTT.